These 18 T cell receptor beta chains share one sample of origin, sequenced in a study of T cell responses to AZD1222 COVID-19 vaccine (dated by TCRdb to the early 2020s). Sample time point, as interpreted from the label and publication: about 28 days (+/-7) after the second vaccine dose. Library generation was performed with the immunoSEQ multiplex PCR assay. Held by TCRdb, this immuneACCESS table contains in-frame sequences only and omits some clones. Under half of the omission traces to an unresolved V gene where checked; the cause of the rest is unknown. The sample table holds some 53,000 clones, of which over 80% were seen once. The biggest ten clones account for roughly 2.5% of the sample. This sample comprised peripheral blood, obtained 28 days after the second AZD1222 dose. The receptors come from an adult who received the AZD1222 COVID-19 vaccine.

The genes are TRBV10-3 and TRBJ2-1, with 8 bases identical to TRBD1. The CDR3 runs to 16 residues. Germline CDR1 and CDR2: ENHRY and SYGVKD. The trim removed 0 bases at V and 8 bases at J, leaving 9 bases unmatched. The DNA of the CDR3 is TGTGCCATCAGTGAGTCGTTGGCAGGGGGCATGGATGAGCAGTTCTTC. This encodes CAISESLAGGMDEQFF.

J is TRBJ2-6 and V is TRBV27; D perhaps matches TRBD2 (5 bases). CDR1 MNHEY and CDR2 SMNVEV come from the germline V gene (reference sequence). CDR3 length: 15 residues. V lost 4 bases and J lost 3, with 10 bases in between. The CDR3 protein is CASSSPGIGANVLTF. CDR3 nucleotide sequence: TGTGCCAGCAGTTCTCCGGGAATTGGGGCCAACGTCCTGACTTTC.

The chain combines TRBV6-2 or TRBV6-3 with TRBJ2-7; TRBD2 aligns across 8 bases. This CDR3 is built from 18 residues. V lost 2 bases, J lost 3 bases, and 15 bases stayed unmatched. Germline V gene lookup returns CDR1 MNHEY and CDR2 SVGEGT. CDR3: CASSYTTAGLASYYEQYF. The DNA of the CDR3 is TGTGCCAGCAGTTACACAACAGCCGGACTAGCATCCTACTACGAGCAGTACTTC.

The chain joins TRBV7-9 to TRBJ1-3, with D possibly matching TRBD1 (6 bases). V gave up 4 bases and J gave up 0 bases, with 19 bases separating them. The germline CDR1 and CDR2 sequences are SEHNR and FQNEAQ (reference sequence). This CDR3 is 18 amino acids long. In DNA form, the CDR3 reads TGTGCCAGCAGCTCCACCCGGATTACAGGGAACTCTGGAAACACCATATATTTT. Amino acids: CASSSTRITGNSGNTIYF.

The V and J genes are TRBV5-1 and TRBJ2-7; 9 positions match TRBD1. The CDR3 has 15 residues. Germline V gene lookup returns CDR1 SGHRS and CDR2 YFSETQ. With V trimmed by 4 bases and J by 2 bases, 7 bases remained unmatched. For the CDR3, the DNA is TGCGCCAGCAGCCGACAGGGGGTCGGGCCCTACGAGCAGTACTTC. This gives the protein CASSRQGVGPYEQYF. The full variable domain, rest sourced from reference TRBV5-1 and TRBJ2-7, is KAGVTQTPRYLIKTRGQQVTLSCSPISGHRSVSWYQQTPGQGLQFLFEYFSETQRNKGNFPGRFSGRQFSNSRSEMNVSTLELGDSALYLCASSRQGVGPYEQYFGPGTRLTVT.

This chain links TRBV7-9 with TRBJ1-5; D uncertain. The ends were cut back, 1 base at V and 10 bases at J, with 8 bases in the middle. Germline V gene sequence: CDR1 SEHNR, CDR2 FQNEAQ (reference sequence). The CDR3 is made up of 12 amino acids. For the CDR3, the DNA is TGTGCCAGCAGCTTAGGGTCCAAACCCCAGCATTTT. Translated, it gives CASSLGSKPQHF.

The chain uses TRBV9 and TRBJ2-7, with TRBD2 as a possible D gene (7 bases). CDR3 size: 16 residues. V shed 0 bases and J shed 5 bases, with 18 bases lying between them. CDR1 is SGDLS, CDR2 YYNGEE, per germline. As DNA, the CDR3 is TGTGCCAGCAGCGTAGCTCTGGGCGGGGGCGAACACGAGCAGTACTTC. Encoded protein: CASSVALGGGEHEQYF.

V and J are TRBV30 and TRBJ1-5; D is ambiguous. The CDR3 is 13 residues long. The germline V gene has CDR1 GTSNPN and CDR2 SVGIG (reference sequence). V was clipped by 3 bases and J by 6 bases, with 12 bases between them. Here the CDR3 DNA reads TGTGCCTGGAGCCGTAGGCCCAGTCAGCCCCAGCATTTT. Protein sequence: CAWSRRPSQPQHF.

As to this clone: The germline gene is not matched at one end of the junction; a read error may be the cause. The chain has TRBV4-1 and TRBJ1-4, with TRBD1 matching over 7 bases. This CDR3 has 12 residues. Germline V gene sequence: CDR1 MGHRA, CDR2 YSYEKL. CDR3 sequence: CASSQPRGQRIF. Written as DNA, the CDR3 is TGCGCCAGCAGCCAACCCCGGGGACAGAGAATTTTT.

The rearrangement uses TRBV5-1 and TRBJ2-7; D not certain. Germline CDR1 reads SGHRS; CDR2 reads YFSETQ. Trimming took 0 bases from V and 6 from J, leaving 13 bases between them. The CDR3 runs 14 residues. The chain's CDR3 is CASSLASRSSEQYF. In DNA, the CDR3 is TGCGCCAGCAGCTTGGCCTCTAGAAGTAGCGAGCAGTACTTC.

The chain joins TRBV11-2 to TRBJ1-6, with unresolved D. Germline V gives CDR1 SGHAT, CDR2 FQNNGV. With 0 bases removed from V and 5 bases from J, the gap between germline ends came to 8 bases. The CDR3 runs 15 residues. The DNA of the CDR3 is TGTGCCAGCAGCTTAGAGGGCAGAAATAATTCACCCCTCCACTTT. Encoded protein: CASSLEGRNNSPLHF.

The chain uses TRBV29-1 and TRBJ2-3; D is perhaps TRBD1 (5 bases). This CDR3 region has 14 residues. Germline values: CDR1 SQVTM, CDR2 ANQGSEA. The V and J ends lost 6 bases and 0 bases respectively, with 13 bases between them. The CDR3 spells CSVSVGASTDTQYF. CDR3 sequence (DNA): TGCAGCGTGTCCGTTGGGGCTAGCACAGATACGCAGTATTTT.

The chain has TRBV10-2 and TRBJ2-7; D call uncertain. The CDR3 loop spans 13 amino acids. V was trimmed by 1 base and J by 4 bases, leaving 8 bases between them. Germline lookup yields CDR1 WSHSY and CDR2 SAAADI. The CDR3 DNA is TGCGCCAGCAGTGAGTTGGGCGTATACGAGCAGTACTTC. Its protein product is CASSELGVYEQYF.

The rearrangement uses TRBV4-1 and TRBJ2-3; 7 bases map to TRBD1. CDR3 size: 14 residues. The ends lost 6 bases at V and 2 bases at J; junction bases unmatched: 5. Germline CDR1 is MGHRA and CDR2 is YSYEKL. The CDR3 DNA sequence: TGCGCCAGCAGTCTGACAGGGCTCACAGATACGCAGTATTTT. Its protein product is CASSLTGLTDTQYF.

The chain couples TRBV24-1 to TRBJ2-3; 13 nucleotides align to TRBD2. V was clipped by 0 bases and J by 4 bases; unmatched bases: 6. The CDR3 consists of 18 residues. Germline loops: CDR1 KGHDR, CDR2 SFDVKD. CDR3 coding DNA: TGTGCCACCAGTGATTTGGGACTAGCGGGAGCGGGCGCAGATACGCAGTATTTT. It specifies CATSDLGLAGAGADTQYF.

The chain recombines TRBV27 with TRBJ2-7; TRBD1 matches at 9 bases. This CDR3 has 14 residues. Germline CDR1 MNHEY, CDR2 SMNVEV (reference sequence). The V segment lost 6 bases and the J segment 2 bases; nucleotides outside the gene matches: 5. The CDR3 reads CASRLGQGTYEQYF. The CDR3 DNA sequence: TGTGCCAGCAGGCTCGGACAGGGGACCTACGAGCAGTACTTC.

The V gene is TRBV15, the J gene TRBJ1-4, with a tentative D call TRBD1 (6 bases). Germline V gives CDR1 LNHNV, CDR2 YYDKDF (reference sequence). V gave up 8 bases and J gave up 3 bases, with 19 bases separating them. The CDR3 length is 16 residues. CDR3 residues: CATPPRPTGPNEKLFF. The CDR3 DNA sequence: TGTGCCACCCCCCCCCGACCGACAGGTCCTAATGAAAAACTGTTTTTT.

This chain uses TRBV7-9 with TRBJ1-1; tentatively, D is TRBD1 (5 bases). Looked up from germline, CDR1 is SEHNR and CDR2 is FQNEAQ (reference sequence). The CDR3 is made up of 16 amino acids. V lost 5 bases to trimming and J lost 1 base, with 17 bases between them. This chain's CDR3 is CASSPGWGNANTEAFF. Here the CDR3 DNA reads TGTGCCAGCAGCCCGGGGTGGGGCAATGCGAACACTGAAGCTTTCTTT.